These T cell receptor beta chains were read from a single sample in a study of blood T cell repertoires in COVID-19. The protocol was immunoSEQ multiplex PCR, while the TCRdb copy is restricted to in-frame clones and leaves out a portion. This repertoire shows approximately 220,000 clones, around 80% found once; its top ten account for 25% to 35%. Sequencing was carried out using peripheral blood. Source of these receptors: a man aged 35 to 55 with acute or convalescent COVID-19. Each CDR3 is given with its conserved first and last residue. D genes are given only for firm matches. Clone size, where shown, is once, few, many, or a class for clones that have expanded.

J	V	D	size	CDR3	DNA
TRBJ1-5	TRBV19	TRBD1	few	CASSGTVNSNQPQHF	TGTGCCAGTAGTGGGACAGTGAATAGCAATCAGCCCCAGCATTTT
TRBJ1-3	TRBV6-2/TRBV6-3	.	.	CASSPHREITGNTIYF	TGTGCCAGCAGTCCACACAGGGAAATAACTGGAAACACCATATATTTT
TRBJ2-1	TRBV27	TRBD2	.	CASSLGTSGSYYEQFF	TGTGCCAGCAGTTTAGGTACTAGCGGGAGTTACTATGAGCAGTTCTTC
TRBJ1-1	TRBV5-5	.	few	CASSPQPRSGTEAFF	TGTGCCAGCAGCCCGCAACCAAGGTCAGGCACTGAAGCTTTCTTT
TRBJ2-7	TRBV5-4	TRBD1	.	CASSFPPGGREQYF	TGTGCCAGCAGCTTCCCCCCAGGGGGCCGGGAGCAGTACTTC
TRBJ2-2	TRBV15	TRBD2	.	CATSRGKREGPGELFF	TGTGCCACCAGCAGAGGAAAGCGGGAGGGCCCCGGGGAGCTGTTTTTT
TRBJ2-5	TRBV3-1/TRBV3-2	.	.	CASTRGETQYF	TGTGCCAGCACCAGGGGAGAGACCCAGTACTTC
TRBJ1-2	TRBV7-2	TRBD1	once	CASSPATGGDGYTF	TGTGCCAGCAGCCCCGCGACAGGGGGGGATGGCTACACCTTC
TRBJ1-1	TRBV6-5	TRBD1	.	CASSWGLTRDSEAFF	TGTGCCAGCAGTTGGGGACTGACAAGGGACAGTGAAGCTTTCTTT
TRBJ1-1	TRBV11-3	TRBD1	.	CASSLGGQDGAEAFF	TGTGCCAGCAGCTTGGGGGGACAGGACGGCGCTGAAGCTTTCTTT
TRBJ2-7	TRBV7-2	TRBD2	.	CASTPGLAGCYEQYF	TGTGCCAGCACCCCGGGACTAGCGGGCTGCTACGAGCAGTACTTC
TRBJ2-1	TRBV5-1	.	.	CASSSLEYNEQFF	TGCGCCAGCAGCTCCCTAGAATACAATGAGCAGTTCTTC
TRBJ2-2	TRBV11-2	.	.	CASSPGISTGELFF	TGTGCCAGCAGTCCCGGGATATCCACCGGGGAGCTGTTTTTT
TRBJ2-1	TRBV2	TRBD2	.	CATGEGLTVGNEQFF	TGTGCCACCGGGGAGGGACTCACGGTAGGCAATGAGCAGTTCTTC
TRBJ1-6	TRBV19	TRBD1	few	CASSPRTGSRYSPLHF	TGTGCCAGTAGTCCGCGGACAGGGTCCCGGTATTCACCCCTCCACTTT
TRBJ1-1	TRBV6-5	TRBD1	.	CASREGQTNTEAFF	TGTGCCAGCAGAGAGGGACAGACGAACACTGAAGCTTTCTTT
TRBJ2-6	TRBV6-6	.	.	CASSYFGSSGANVLTF	TGTGCCAGCAGTTACTTTGGGAGCTCTGGGGCCAACGTCCTGACTTTC
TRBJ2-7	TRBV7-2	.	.	CASSLGLIPYEQYF	TGTGCCAGCAGCTTAGGACTAATACCTTACGAGCAGTACTTC
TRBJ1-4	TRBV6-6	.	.	CASSYRQGTTNEKLFF	TGTGCCAGCAGTTACCGTCAGGGTACAACTAATGAAAAACTGTTTTTT
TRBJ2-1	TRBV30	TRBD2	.	CAWSSGSGLAGDEQFF	TGTGCCTGGAGTTCAGGGTCGGGACTAGCGGGAGATGAGCAGTTCTTC
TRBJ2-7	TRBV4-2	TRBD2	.	CASSRGGGLASGNYEQYF	TGTGCCAGCAGCCGGGGCGGGGGGCTGGCTAGCGGGAACTACGAGCAGTACTTC
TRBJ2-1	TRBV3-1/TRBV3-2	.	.	CASSQELREQFF	TGTGCCAGCAGCCAAGAGTTGCGTGAGCAGTTCTTC
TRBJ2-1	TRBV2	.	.	CASSVQGHAYSYNEQFF	TGTGCCAGCAGTGTACAGGGTCATGCATACTCCTACAATGAGCAGTTCTTC
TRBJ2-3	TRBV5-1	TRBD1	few	CASFKGDRGTDTQYF	TGCGCCAGCTTCAAGGGGGACAGGGGAACAGATACGCAGTATTTT
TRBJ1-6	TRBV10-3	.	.	CAISERTEGSPLHF	TGTGCCATCAGTGAGCGGACAGAAGGTTCACCCCTCCACTTT
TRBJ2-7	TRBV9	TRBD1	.	CASSPGGTPQYF	TGTGCCAGCAGCCCAGGGGGCACCCCGCAGTACTTC
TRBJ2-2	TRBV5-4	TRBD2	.	CASSAGLAGGTGELFF	TGTGCCAGCAGCGCGGGACTAGCGGGAGGTACCGGGGAGCTGTTTTTT
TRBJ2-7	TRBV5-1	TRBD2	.	CASSVAGVSYEQYF	TGCGCCAGCAGTGTAGCGGGAGTCAGCTACGAGCAGTACTTC
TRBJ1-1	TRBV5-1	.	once	CASSSSGRNTEAFF	TGCGCCAGCAGCTCCTCGGGGAGGAACACTGAAGCTTTCTTT
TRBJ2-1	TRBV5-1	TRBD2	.	CASSLTSGLSYNEQFF	TGCGCCAGCAGCTTAACTAGCGGACTCTCCTACAATGAGCAGTTCTTC
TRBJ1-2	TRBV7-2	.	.	CASSSQQGPYGYTF	TGTGCCAGCAGCTCCCAACAGGGACCCTATGGCTACACCTTC
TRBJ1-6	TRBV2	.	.	CASRVDSYNSPLHF	TGTGCCAGCAGGGTAGACTCCTATAATTCACCCCTCCACTTT
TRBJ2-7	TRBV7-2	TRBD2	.	CASSLDLAGRNEQYF	TGTGCCAGCAGCTTAGATCTAGCGGGACGGAACGAGCAGTACTTC
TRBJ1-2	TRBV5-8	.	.	CASSLGLERHGYTF	TGTGCCAGCAGCTTGGGACTCGAACGGCATGGCTACACCTTC
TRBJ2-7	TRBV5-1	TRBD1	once	CASSNRQGGSYEQYF	TGCGCCAGCAGCAACAGACAGGGGGGCTCCTACGAGCAGTACTTC
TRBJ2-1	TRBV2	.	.	CASCDSNSYNEQFF	TGTGCCAGCTGCGACTCGAACTCCTACAATGAGCAGTTCTTC
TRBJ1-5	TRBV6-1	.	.	CASSEANGYGNQPQHF	TGTGCCAGCAGTGAAGCTAACGGGTACGGCAATCAGCCCCAGCATTTT
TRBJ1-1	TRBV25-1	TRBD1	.	CASSEPRQGDTEAFF	TGTGCCAGCAGTGAACCACGACAGGGGGACACTGAAGCTTTCTTT
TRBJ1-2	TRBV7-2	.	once	CASSLDRGLGYTF	TGTGCCAGCAGCTTGGACAGAGGACTTGGCTACACCTTC
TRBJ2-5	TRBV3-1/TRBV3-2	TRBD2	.	CASTILSGGTPDF	TGTGCCAGCACCATACTCTCGGGGGGAACCCCGGACTTC
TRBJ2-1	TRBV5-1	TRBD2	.	CASSLITSGRASPNEQFF	TGCGCCAGCAGCTTAATAACTAGCGGGAGGGCCTCACCCAATGAGCAGTTCTTC
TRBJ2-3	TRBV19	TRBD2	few	CASSDWAGEDTQYF	TGTGCCAGTAGTGATTGGGCGGGAGAAGATACGCAGTATTTT
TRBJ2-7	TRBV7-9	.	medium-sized	CASSLAADTYEQYF	TGTGCCAGCAGCTTAGCAGCGGATACCTACGAGCAGTACTTC
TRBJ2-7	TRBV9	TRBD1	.	CASSGWTGASSYEQYF	TGTGCCAGCAGCGGTTGGACAGGGGCGAGCTCCTACGAGCAGTACTTC
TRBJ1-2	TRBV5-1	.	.	CASSLSGQGGGYTF	TGCGCCAGCAGCTTGTCTGGCCAGGGAGGTGGCTACACCTTC
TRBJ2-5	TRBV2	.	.	CASEEERAGSQYF	TGTGCCAGCGAAGAGGAGCGGGCCGGGTCCCAGTACTTC
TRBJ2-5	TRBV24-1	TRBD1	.	CATSPGQGRETQYF	TGTGCCACCAGCCCCGGACAGGGACGTGAGACCCAGTACTTC
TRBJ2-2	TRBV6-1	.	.	CASSHGRNTGELFF	TGTGCCAGCAGTCACGGGAGGAACACCGGGGAGCTGTTTTTT
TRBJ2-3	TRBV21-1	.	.	CASSFRTGLFTDTQYF	TGTGCCAGCAGCTTTCGGACAGGGCTATTCACAGATACGCAGTATTTT
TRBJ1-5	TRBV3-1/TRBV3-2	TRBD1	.	CASSQEWGQGNQPQHF	TGTGCCAGCAGCCAAGAATGGGGACAGGGAAATCAGCCCCAGCATTTT
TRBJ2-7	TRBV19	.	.	CASSVQGGHDYEQYF	TGTGCCAGTAGTGTCCAGGGCGGACACGACTACGAGCAGTACTTC